This note documents a single T cell receptor beta chain sequence. What it binds is unknown. This entry comes from a study of human T cells and chemical hapten exposure. General study results and limits: There was a positive correlation between PT1 expanded TCR counts and patch test score.

Time point meaning: patch test 1, 2 weeks after DPC sensitization. This sample's treatment: therapeutic diphenylcyclopropenone sensitization with weekly scalp DPC. From the RACE reads, TCRdb called clonotypes with MiXCR, one entry per CDR3 protein. The top ten clones hold over 0.85% of a sample with about 120,000 distinct CDR3 sequences, roughly an eighth of them seen once. The sequencing used whole blood, collected in connection with sensitization to the hapten diphenylcyclopropenone (DPC). This receptor was obtained from a man younger than 35 with alopecia areata. Some clones in this sample may be carry-over from other donors' samples.

In DNA form, the CDR3 reads TGTGCCAGCAGTGAAGCTGTGTACAGTTCGAACACTGAAGCTTTCTTT. Translated, it gives CASSEAVYSSNTEAFF. The chain is built from TRBV6-1 and TRBJ1-1; no reliable D call. The ends were cut back, 0 bases at V and 1 base at J, with 12 bases in the middle. Germline CDR1 is MNHNS and CDR2 is SASEGT. The CDR3 has 16 amino acids.